At least ten counts were recorded for the clone carrying this T cell receptor (beta chain). The antigen is undetermined. From germline, CDR1 is MNHEY and CDR2 SMNVEV (reference sequence). The V and J ends lost 4 bases and 6 bases respectively, with 16 bases between them. The CDR3 is made up of 16 amino acids. The sample belongs to a study of Graves' ophthalmopathy and Graves' hyperthyroidism. RNA transcripts were the source from which TCR beta CDR3 regions were amplified. The workflow started with a first-round RT-PCR run with HTBI primers and then moved on to a second-round multiplex PCR. From the multiplex PCR reads, TCRdb called clonotypes with MiXCR, one entry per CDR3 protein. The sample holds roughly 400,000 distinct CDR3 sequences, just over 15% seen once. Diagnosis relied on clinical symptoms, serum thyroxine, TRAb, thyroid ultrasound and orbital computed tomography. Broader study findings: Stable hyperthyroidism and ophthalmopathy were told apart by a 13-signature model, which achieved almost 90% sensitivity and around 80% specificity. Also, most clonotypes expanded in the thyroid above 0.001 frequency appeared in blood. The model predicted ophthalmopathy progression with 60% to 71% sensitivity and approximately 72% specificity.

The V call is TRBV27, the J call TRBJ1-6; TRBD1 is a possible D gene (5 bases). The receptor's source is a young woman with stable Graves' hyperthyroidism. Sample: peripheral blood. The CDR3 DNA sequence: TGTGCCAGCAGTTCCCGCGGGGCGGGCGGTAATTCACCCCTCCACTTT. Translated, it gives CASSSRGAGGNSPLHF.